This TCR beta chain was profiled in a study of T-cell reconstitution after alpha-beta-depleted transplantation in children. Regarding the study as a whole: T-cell counts and diversity were attributed mostly to newly produced T cells one year after transplant.

In the case of this clonotype: As yet, its antigen is unknown.

The CDR3 is made up of 13 amino acids. V lost 9 bases to trimming and J lost 8 bases; unmatched junction nucleotides: 9. Preparation of the TCRbeta library was carried out with unique molecular identifiers. TCRdb recomputed calls from the PCR reads with MiXCR, one row per CDR3 protein. Counted here are 240,000 or so distinct CDR3 sequences, 7.5% to 9.5% occurring once; the ten biggest clones make up 6.3%. The rearrangement joins TRBV12-3 or TRBV12-4 to TRBJ1-4; 7 bases agree with TRBD1. The origin of this receptor is a male patient younger than 18 who had a stem cell transplant for acute lymphoblastic leukemia, so the T cells may come from the graft donor. The specimen was PBMCs, mostly from graft donor cells, collected 180 days after TCRalphabeta/CD19-depleted stem cell transplant. Here the CDR3 DNA reads TGTGCCAGTCGATACAGGGGAGTGGAAAAACTGTTTTTT. Residues: CASRYRGVEKLFF.